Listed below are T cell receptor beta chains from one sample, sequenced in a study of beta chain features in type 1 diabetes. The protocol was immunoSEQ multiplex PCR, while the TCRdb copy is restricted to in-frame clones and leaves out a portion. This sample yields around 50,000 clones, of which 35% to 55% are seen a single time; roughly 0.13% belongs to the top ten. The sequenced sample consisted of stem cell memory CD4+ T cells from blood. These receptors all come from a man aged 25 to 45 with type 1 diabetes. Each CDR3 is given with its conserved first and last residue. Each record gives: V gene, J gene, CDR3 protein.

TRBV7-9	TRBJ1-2	CASRRQGYGYTF
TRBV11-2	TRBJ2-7	CASSPPGTAYYEQYF
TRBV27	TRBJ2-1	CASTAFVGGPYNEQFF
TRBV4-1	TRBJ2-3	CASSQREFSTDTQYF
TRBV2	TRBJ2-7	CASSGGIAGPYYEQYF
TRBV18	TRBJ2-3	CASTKLAGDTDTQYF
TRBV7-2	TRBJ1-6	CASSPYWAAGMGSPLHF
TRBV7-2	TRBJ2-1	CASSTTALDSEQFF
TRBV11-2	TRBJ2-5	CASSLGAGANQETQYF
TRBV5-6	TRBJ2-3	CASSIRFNTDTQYF
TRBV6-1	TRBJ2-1	CASSVREGTEQFF
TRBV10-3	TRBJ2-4	CAISDREMGKRIQYF
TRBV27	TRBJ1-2	CASSLSPGGNGYTF
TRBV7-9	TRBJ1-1	CASSLSLRGTEAFF
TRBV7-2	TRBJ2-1	CASSSIAGGGSYNNEQFF
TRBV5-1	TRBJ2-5	CASSIGTANSETQYF
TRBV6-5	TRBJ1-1	CASRSTANTEAFF
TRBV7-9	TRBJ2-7	CASSLAGGLHYEQYF
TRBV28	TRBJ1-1	CASSLQGFENTEAFF
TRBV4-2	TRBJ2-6	CASSQGEVPGANVLTF
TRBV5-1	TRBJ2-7	CASSPGAREGYEQYF
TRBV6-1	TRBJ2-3	CASRGDRGSLNTQYF
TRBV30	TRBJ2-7	CAWSVGAGIYEQYF
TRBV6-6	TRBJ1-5	CASSSTVQPQHF
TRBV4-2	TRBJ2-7	CASSQGQDSYEQYF
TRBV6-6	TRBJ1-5	CASSYPRDLNQPQHF
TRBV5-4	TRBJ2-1	CASSFVGTAYNEQFF
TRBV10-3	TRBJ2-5	CAISPTGAKQETQYF